A selection of T cell receptor beta chains follows, all from one sample in a study of OX40 agonist ivuxolimab in advanced cancers. Here immunoSEQ multiplex PCR was the method, and the copy in TCRdb shows in-frame clones only, minus some. The profile shows about 62,000 clones, nearly 90% of them singletons. The sample in question was CD4+ or CD8+ T cells sorted from blood, obtained in a trial of the OX40 agonist ivuxolimab. The source is an adult with an advanced solid tumor such as melanoma, head and neck, liver or kidney cancer. The CDR3 runs from the conserved cysteine through the conserved F or W. Fields, in order: V gene, CDR3 protein.

>TRBV7-2
CASSLWLEVVNTEAFF
>TRBV2
CASRTSGSSLETQYF
>TRBV18
CASSPQSTGTYEQYF
>TRBV9
CASSSGQRSGEQYF
>TRBV5-4
CASSPGASGRSTDTQYF
>TRBV7-3
CASSAGPGGGYEQYF
>TRBV5-6
CASSLYRDRVREYF
>TRBV7-2
CASSLKGGGKFSGELFF
>TRBV6-1
CASSGDVYGYTF
>TRBV14
CASSQDGSGRAAENIQYF
>TRBV27
CASSLKGATEAFF
>TRBV27
CASSLLLSDTQYF
>TRBV5-4
CASSPRVSGRADTQYF
>TRBV25-1
CASSENPGHSYEQYF
>TRBV28
CASSETYSGANVLTF
>TRBV6-5
CASTPILSRTEAFF
>TRBV18
CASSPSSGLAGQETQYF
>TRBV27
CASSRQKGQSSTEQYF
>TRBV15
CATSSSGPYNEQFF
>TRBV5-8
CASSSRWGGAGYTF
>TRBV7-6
CASSSRVGGPQRTETQYF
>TRBV6-4
CASSADWNTGELFF
>TRBV6-1
CASSESSSREAGELFF
>TRBV11-2
CASSLDVGGRNSYNEQFF
>TRBV6-1
CASRAPGGSGNTIYF
>TRBV6-1
CASSRKTGMNEKLFF
>TRBV28
CASSYTRTYNYGYTF
>TRBV6-5
CASSYSRGLGSYGYTF
>TRBV10-3
CAISDREETQYF
>TRBV19
CASSVQLAGALEQYF
>TRBV27
CASSLNPSGTDTQYF
>TRBV5-6
CASSSRTDTQYF
>TRBV7-2
CANRSGSTNEQFF
>TRBV29-1
CSVDGIYGYTF
>TRBV7-2
CASNFQGAGYGYTF
>TRBV7-9
CASSLARGGGFF
>TRBV7-8
CASSLGLTTGGNYGYTF
>TRBV28
CASSPSDRMEQPQHF
>TRBV18
CASSPGQGNTEAFF
>TRBV29-1
CSVWWDPYEQYF
>TRBV10-2
CASSDFGTVIYEQYF
>TRBV4-2
CASSQDFRQGAREQFF
>TRBV21-1
CASSRQGNSGNTIYF
>TRBV5-1
CASSAGRNEQFF
>TRBV19
CASSIGHLNTEAFF
>TRBV9
CASSPRVRYNEQFF
>TRBV19
CASRSGPHADTQYF
>TRBV2
CASSEFGLLNTGELFF
>TRBV11-2
CASSFRTGQAYGYTF
>TRBV7-9
CASSPRTGGGEQYF
>TRBV7-9
CASSSKVASGGTDTQYF
>TRBV6-5
CASSFLADPRPFEQYF
>TRBV7-9
CASSFVQGNTIYF